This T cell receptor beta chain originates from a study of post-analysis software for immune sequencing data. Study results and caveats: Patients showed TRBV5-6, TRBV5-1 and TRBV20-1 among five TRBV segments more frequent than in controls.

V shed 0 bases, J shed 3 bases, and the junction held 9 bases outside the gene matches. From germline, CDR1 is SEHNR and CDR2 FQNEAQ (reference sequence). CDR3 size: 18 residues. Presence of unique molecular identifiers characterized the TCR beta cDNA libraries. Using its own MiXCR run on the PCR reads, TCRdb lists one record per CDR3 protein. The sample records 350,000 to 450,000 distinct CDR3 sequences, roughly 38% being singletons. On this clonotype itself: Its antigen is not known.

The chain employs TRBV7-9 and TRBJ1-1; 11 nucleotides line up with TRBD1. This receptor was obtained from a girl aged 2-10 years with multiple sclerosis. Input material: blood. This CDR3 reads CASSLAPGTGGKDTEAFF. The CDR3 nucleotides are TGTGCCAGCAGCTTAGCCCCCGGGACAGGGGGAAAGGACACTGAAGCTTTCTTT.